This passage covers 8 T cell receptor beta chains from one sample sequenced in a study of blood T cell repertoires in COVID-19. The repertoire was sequenced with immunoSEQ multiplex PCR; TCRdb's copy has only in-frame clones and lacks some. The sample includes about 44,000 clones, around 90% of them seen just once. Sequenced: peripheral blood. These receptors came from an elderly woman in a cohort sampled during active or convalescent COVID-19.

This chain joins TRBV5-1 and TRBJ2-1, with TRBD2 identical over 8 bases. The V gene's germline CDR1 is SGHRS and CDR2 YFSETQ. V was pared by 0 bases and J by 4 bases, with 6 bases of the junction left unmatched. There are 16 residues in the CDR3. CDR3: CASSLVSSGSYNEQFF. In DNA form, the CDR3 reads TGCGCCAGCAGCTTGGTATCCAGCGGGAGTTACAATGAGCAGTTCTTC.

The genes are TRBV30 and TRBJ1-4; the match to TRBD1 covers 7 bases. CDR3 length: 12 residues. Unmatched junction bases numbered 2, after V lost 0 bases and J lost 10 bases. Per the germline V gene, CDR1 is GTSNPN and CDR2 is SVGIG (reference sequence). As DNA, the CDR3 is TGTGCCTGGAGTGTACCAGGGGGAAAACTGTTTTTT. This translates into CAWSVPGGKLFF.

The rearrangement links TRBV12-3 or TRBV12-4 to TRBJ2-7; a possible D gene is TRBD1 (5 bases). This CDR3 is 12 amino acids long. V gave up 8 bases and J gave up 3 bases, with 11 bases separating them. The CDR3 is CASGATYYEQYF. The CDR3 nucleotides are TGTGCCAGCGGGGCCACGTACTACGAGCAGTACTTC.

The V and J genes are TRBV29-1 and TRBJ2-2; 7 nucleotides match TRBD1. V was clipped by 7 bases and J by 5 bases; unmatched bases: 13. CDR3 size: 15 residues. Germline loops: CDR1 SQVTM, CDR2 ANQGSEA. The DNA of the CDR3 is TGCAGCGCCGAAGAGACAGGGTGGTGGACCGGGGAGCTGTTTTTT. The encoded protein is CSAEETGWWTGELFF.

The rearrangement uses TRBV7-2 and TRBJ1-1; 7 bases map to TRBD1. V was clipped by 4 bases and J by 2 bases; unmatched bases: 10. Germline CDR1 reads SGHTA; CDR2 reads FQGNSA. The CDR3 sequence is 16 residues long. The CDR3 reads CASSSFPRGKNTEAFF. The CDR3 DNA follows: TGTGCCAGCAGCTCGTTCCCCAGGGGGAAAAACACTGAAGCTTTCTTT.

This chain uses TRBV5-1 with TRBJ2-1, with D perhaps matching TRBD1 (5 bases). This CDR3 spans 13 amino acids. Trimming removed 3 bases at V and 8 bases at J, with 12 bases between. CDR1 SGHRS and CDR2 YFSETQ come from the germline V gene. CDR3 bases: TGCGCCAGCAGCTCGTTGCTAGGGGATGAGCAGTTCTTC. Protein sequence: CASSSLLGDEQFF.

The chain couples TRBV5-1 to TRBJ2-1, with 11 bases matching TRBD2. The germline gives CDR1 SGHRS, CDR2 YFSETQ. CDR3 size: 15 residues. Trimming removed 4 bases from V and 8 bases from J; junction bases left unmatched: 8. The CDR3 coding sequence is TGCGCCAGCAGCCTCCTAGCGGGGGGTCGGGATGAGCAGTTCTTC. It specifies CASSLLAGGRDEQFF.

The genes are TRBV9 and TRBJ2-7, with 7 bases lining up with TRBD1. Looked up from germline, CDR1 is SGDLS and CDR2 is YYNGEE. The V gene end was trimmed by 0 bases and the J gene end by 7 bases; junction bases not matched to a gene: 10. The length of the CDR3 is 15 residues. CDR3 amino acids: CASSVAYRGVGEQYF. DNA of the CDR3: TGTGCCAGCAGCGTAGCGTACAGGGGCGTGGGGGAGCAGTACTTC.